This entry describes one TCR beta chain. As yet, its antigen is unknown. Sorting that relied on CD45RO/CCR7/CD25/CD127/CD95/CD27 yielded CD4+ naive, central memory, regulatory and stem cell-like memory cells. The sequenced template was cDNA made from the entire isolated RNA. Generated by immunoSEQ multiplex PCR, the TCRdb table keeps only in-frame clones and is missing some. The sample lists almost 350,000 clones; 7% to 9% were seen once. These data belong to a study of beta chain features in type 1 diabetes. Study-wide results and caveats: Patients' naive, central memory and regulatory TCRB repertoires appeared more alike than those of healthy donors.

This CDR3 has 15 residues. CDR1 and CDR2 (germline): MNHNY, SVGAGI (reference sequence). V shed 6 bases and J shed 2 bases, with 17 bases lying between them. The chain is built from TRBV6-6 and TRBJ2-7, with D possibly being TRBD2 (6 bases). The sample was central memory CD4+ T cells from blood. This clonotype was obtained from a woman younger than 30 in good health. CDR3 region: CASSRAERVAYEQYF. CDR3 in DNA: TGTGCCAGCAGCCGCGCGGAGCGGGTAGCCTACGAGCAGTACTTC.